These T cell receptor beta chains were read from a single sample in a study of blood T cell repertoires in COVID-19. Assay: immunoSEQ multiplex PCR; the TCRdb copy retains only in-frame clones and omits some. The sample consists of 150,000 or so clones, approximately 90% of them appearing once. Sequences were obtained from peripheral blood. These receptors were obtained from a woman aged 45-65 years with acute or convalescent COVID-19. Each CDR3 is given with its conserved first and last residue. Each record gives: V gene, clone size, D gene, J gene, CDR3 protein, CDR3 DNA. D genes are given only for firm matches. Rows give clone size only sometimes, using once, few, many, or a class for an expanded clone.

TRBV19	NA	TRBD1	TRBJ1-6	CASRGTGDPSSYNSPLHF	TGTGCCAGTAGGGGGACAGGGGATCCAAGCTCCTATAATTCACCCCTCCACTTT
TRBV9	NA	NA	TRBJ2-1	CASTESSGDEQFF	TGTGCCAGCACCGAATCGTCAGGCGATGAGCAGTTCTTC
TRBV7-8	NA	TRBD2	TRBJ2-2	CASSPRNWQGPSGTGELFF	TGTGCCAGCAGCCCACGTAATTGGCAGGGCCCTAGCGGCACCGGGGAGCTGTTTTTT
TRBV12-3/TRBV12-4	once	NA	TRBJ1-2	CASSPTDYGYTF	TGTGCCAGCAGCCCGACAGACTATGGCTACACCTTC
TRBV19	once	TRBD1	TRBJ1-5	CASSPGTVHGPQHF	TGTGCCAGTAGCCCCGGGACAGTTCATGGCCCCCAGCATTTT
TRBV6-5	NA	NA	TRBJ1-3	CASSYKGFGSGNTIYF	TGTGCCAGCAGTTACAAGGGGTTCGGCTCTGGAAACACCATATATTTT
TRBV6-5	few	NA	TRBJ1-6	CASSYATTGFSPLHF	TGTGCCAGCAGTTACGCCACCACGGGGTTCTCACCCCTCCACTTT
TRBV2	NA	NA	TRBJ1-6	CASSEAQPLHF	TGTGCCAGCAGCGAAGCTCAACCCCTCCACTTT
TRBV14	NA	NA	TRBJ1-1	CASSLRQPNTEAFF	TGTGCCAGCAGCCTTCGACAGCCGAACACTGAAGCTTTCTTT
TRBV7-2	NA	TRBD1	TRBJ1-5	CASSLVQGANQPQHF	TGTGCCAGCAGCTTGGTACAGGGGGCTAATCAGCCCCAGCATTTT
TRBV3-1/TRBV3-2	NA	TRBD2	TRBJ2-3	CASSQGGRGGAEDTQYF	TGTGCCAGCAGCCAAGGGGGTCGCGGGGGGGCCGAAGATACGCAGTATTTT
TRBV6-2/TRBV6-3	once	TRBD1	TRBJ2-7	CASSGPGQLIYEQYF	TGTGCCAGCAGTGGCCCGGGACAGCTAATCTACGAGCAGTACTTC
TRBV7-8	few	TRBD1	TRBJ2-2	CASSLVANRGAGELFF	TGTGCCAGCAGCTTAGTCGCAAACAGGGGGGCCGGGGAGCTGTTTTTT
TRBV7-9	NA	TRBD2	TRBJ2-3	CASSPPMSGGRRLDTQYF	TGTGCCAGCAGCCCACCTATGTCTGGCGGGAGGAGATTGGATACGCAGTATTTT
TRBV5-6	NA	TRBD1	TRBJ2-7	CASSSTGGAYEQYF	TGTGCCAGCAGCTCGACAGGGGGCGCCTACGAGCAGTACTTC
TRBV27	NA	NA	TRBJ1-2	CASSLGGNYGYTF	TGTGCCAGCAGTTTAGGAGGTAACTATGGCTACACCTTC
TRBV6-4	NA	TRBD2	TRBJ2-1	CASSDSGTSGGPYNEQFF	TGTGCCAGCAGTGACTCGGGGACTAGCGGGGGCCCTTACAATGAGCAGTTCTTC
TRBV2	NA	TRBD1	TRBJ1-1	CASILGTGGSAFF	TGTGCCAGCATACTTGGGACAGGGGGGTCAGCTTTCTTT
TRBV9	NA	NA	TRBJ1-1	CASRGSGDTEAFF	TGTGCCAGTAGAGGGTCAGGGGACACTGAAGCTTTCTTT
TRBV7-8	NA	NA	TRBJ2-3	CASSLSRFTDTQYF	TGTGCCAGCAGCTTATCTAGATTCACAGATACGCAGTATTTT
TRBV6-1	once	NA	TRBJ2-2	CASSESFAYTGELFF	TGTGCCAGCAGTGAAAGTTTTGCGTACACCGGGGAGCTGTTTTTT
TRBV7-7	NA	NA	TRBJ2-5	CASSLGRGETQYF	TGTGCCAGCAGCTTAGGGCGGGGAGAGACCCAGTACTTC
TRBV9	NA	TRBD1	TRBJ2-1	CASSAGGNEQFF	TGTGCCAGCAGCGCAGGGGGTAATGAGCAGTTCTTC
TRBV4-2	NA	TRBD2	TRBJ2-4	CASSQDTQAGVPRTFNIQYF	TGTGCCAGCAGCCAAGACACGCAAGCGGGAGTTCCAAGAACATTTAACATTCAGTACTTC
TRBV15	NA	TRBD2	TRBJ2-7	CATSGGLAGVYEQYF	TGTGCCACCAGCGGGGGACTAGCGGGAGTTTACGAGCAGTACTTC
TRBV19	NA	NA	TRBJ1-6	CASSRGQNNSPLHF	TGTGCCAGTAGTAGAGGACAGAATAATTCACCCCTCCACTTT
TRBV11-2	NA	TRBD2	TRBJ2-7	CASSFSGTSPPKEQYF	TGTGCCAGCAGCTTTTCCGGGACTAGCCCCCCTAAAGAGCAGTACTTC
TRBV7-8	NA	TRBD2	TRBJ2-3	CASNALGGGPGTQYF	TGTGCCAGCAACGCCCTCGGCGGGGGGCCGGGGACGCAGTATTTT
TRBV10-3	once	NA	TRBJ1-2	CAISAPGAGGYTF	TGTGCCATCAGTGCGCCAGGGGCCGGAGGCTACACCTTC
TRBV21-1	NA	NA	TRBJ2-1	CASSKGTSGRAEISYNEQFF	TGTGCCAGCAGCAAAGGCACTAGCGGGAGGGCCGAAATTTCCTACAATGAGCAGTTCTTC
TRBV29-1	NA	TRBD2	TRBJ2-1	CSVGTSGRRFNDEQFF	TGCAGCGTCGGGACTAGCGGGAGACGCTTTAACGATGAGCAGTTCTTC
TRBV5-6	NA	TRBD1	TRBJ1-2	CASSSYTGVGNYGYTF	TGTGCCAGCAGCTCTTATACAGGGGTCGGAAACTATGGCTACACCTTC
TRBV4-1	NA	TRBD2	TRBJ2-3	CASSFSLAGGFDTQYF	TGCGCCAGCAGCTTCTCCCTAGCGGGAGGGTTCGATACGCAGTATTTT
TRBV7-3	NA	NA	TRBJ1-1	CASSFVGGAFF	TGTGCCAGCAGCTTTGTCGGGGGAGCTTTCTTT
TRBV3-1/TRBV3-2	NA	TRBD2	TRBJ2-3	CASSQDLPTSGENFTSTDTQYF	TGTGCCAGCAGCCAAGATCTTCCGACTAGCGGGGAAAACTTTACTAGCACAGATACGCAGTATTTT
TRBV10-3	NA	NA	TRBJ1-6	CAITLDRTSPLHF	TGTGCCATCACCTTGGACAGAACTTCACCCCTCCACTTT
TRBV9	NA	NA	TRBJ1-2	CASSVAGGEGYGYTF	TGTGCCAGCAGCGTGGCTGGAGGGGAAGGATATGGCTACACCTTC
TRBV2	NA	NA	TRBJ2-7	CASSARAGYEQYF	TGTGCCAGCAGTGCCAGGGCCGGGTACGAGCAGTACTTC
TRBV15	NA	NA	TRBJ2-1	CATSRVKGAGYNEQFF	TGTGCCACCAGCAGAGTTAAAGGGGCGGGGTACAATGAGCAGTTCTTC
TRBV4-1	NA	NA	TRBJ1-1	CASSRIQIAENTEAFF	TGCGCCAGCAGCCGAATCCAAATTGCGGAAAACACTGAAGCTTTCTTT
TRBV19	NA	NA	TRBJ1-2	CASSQRDRNYGYTF	TGTGCCAGTAGTCAGAGGGATAGGAACTATGGCTACACCTTC
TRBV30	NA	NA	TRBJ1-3	CAWSVRSGNTIYF	TGTGCCTGGAGTGTCCGTTCTGGAAACACCATATATTTT
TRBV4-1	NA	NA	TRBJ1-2	CASSQRVYDYGYTF	TGCGCCAGCAGCCAACGGGTATACGACTATGGCTACACCTTC
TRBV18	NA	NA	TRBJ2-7	CASSPGGGGVYEQYF	TGTGCCAGCTCCCCTGGCGGGGGCGGGGTATACGAGCAGTACTTC
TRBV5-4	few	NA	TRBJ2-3	CASSLPLEEGTQYF	TGTGCCAGCAGCTTGCCCCTAGAGGAGGGTACGCAGTATTTT
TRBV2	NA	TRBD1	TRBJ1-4	CASSEALGQKEKLFF	TGTGCCAGCAGTGAAGCGCTGGGACAGAAAGAAAAACTGTTTTTT
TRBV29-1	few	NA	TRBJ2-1	CSVDAGGAGVYNEQFF	TGCAGCGTTGACGCCGGGGGCGCGGGGGTCTACAATGAGCAGTTCTTC
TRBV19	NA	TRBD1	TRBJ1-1	CASSNKTGPTEAFF	TGTGCCAGTAGTAACAAGACAGGGCCCACTGAAGCTTTCTTT
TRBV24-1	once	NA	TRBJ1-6	CATRQGSYNSPLHF	TGTGCCACCAGGCAGGGTTCCTATAATTCACCCCTCCACTTT
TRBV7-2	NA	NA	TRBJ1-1	CASSLAQGRTEAFF	TGTGCCAGCAGCTTAGCGCAGGGGAGAACTGAAGCTTTCTTT
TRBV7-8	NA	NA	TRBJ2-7	CASSLGGAHYEQYF	TGTGCCAGCAGCTTAGGTGGGGCCCATTACGAGCAGTACTTC
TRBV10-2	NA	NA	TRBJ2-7	CASSSSGYEQYF	TGCGCCAGCAGTAGTAGCGGCTACGAGCAGTACTTC
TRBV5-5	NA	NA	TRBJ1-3	CASSLGGQHSGNTIYF	TGTGCCAGCAGCTTAGGGGGACAACACTCTGGAAACACCATATATTTT
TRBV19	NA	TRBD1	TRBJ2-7	CASSNRDRGFDEQYF	TGTGCCAGTAGTAACCGGGACAGGGGCTTCGACGAGCAGTACTTC
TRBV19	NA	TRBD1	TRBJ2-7	CASRLTGQGTYEQYF	TGTGCCAGTAGACTAACGGGACAGGGTACCTACGAGCAGTACTTC
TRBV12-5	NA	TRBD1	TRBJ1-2	CASGLTPGTGGVLGYTF	TGTGCTAGTGGTTTGACCCCCGGGACAGGGGGCGTTCTTGGCTACACCTTC
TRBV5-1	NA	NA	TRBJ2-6	CASSRDLAGANVLTF	TGCGCCAGCAGCCGGGACTTAGCCGGGGCCAACGTCCTGACTTTC
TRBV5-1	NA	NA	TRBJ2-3	CASSTDTPIDTQYF	TGCGCCAGCAGCACTGACACCCCCATAGATACGCAGTATTTT
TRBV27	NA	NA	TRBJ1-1	CASSLVRDTEAFF	TGTGCCAGCAGTTTAGTCCGGGACACTGAAGCTTTCTTT
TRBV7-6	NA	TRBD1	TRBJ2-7	CASSMGQGWSYEQYF	TGTGCCAGCAGCATGGGACAGGGGTGGAGTTACGAGCAGTACTTC